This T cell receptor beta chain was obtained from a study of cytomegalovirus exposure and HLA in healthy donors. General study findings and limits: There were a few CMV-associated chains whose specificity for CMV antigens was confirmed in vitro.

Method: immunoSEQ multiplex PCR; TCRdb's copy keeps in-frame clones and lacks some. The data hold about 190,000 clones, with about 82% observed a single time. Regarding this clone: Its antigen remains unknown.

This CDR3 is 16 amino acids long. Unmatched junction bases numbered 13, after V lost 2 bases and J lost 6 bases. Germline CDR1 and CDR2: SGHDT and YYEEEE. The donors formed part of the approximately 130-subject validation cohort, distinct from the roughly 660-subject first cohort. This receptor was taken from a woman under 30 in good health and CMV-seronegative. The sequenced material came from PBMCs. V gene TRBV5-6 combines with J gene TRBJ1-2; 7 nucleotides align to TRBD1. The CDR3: CASSFGTVTRGNGYTF. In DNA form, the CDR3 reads TGTGCCAGCAGCTTCGGGACCGTCACCAGGGGGAATGGCTACACCTTC.